The sequence of this T cell receptor (beta chain) was determined in a study of T cells after yellow fever vaccination. Turning to the study itself: In the case of low-cell-number fractions, SMART-Seq v4 Ultra Low Input was used for preparation.

Concerning this clonotype: Its antigen remains unknown.

Each CDR3 protein gets one entry after TCRdb re-called the 5' RACE reads with MiXCR. The sample holds 600,000 to 750,000 distinct CDR3 sequences, 9% to 15% seen once. The study's findings and limits: Contaminants from the bulk population, in the form of abundant clonotypes, could be found in FACS-sorted repertoires. Most clones from primary vaccination resurfaced after the booster (around 97% CD4, over 75% CD8). Clonotypes shared by both compartments, CD4 and CD8, made up a small share.

This receptor was obtained from a man aged 25-40 years who received the YFV17D yellow fever vaccine. Sequencing was performed on PBMCs, taken on the day of the yellow fever booster vaccination.

In nucleotides, the CDR3 is TGCGCCAGCAGCGTAAGCGGGAGGGTAACAGATACGCAGTATTTT. Translated: CASSVSGRVTDTQYF. The chain combines TRBV5-1 with TRBJ2-3; 10 positions agree with TRBD2. Trimming cost V 4 bases and J 3 bases; bases outside gene matches: 5. Germline V gives CDR1 SGHRS, CDR2 YFSETQ. CDR3 size: 15 residues.